Following are 21 T cell receptor beta chains from one sample sequenced in a study of early stage breast cancer tumors. The repertoire was sequenced with immunoSEQ multiplex PCR; TCRdb's copy has only in-frame clones and lacks some. The sample has over 20,000 clones, about 70% seen once. Sequencing was done on a sample of breast tumor tissue. The receptors shown here come from a person between 55 and 69 years old with breast cancer.

This chain links TRBV11-3 with TRBJ2-7, with 9 bases identical to TRBD1. The CDR3 consists of 14 residues. J gave up 7 bases and V 4 bases, and 8 bases lay outside the gene matches. CDR1 is SGHNT, CDR2 YENEEA, per germline. CDR3: CASSYIQGAGEQYF. CDR3 coding DNA: TGTGCCAGCAGCTACATACAGGGGGCGGGGGAGCAGTACTTC.

V and J are TRBV28 and TRBJ2-1, with 7 bases identical to TRBD2. V was pared by 4 bases and J by 6 bases, with 6 bases of the junction left unmatched. This CDR3 is 14 amino acids long. The germline gives CDR1 MDHEN, CDR2 SYDVKM. The CDR3 coding sequence is TGTGCCAGCAGTTCTAGCGGAAGCTTCAATGAGCAGTTCTTC. It codes for CASSSSGSFNEQFF.

V usage is TRBV10-3 and J usage is TRBJ1-2; D is perhaps TRBD1 (5 bases). From germline, CDR1 is ENHRY and CDR2 SYGVKD. With 3 bases removed from V and 5 bases from J, the gap between germline ends came to 10 bases. CDR3 length equals 13 residues. CDR3 coding DNA: TGTGCCATCAGTGACAGGGAATGGTATGGCTACACCTTC. This encodes CAISDREWYGYTF.

The rearrangement links TRBV28 to TRBJ1-2; no reliable D call. Trimming took off 3 bases at V and 1 base at J, with 9 bases between the two ends. The CDR3 covers 14 residues. CDR1 and CDR2 (germline): MDHEN, SYDVKM. CDR3 bases: TGTGCCAGCAGTTTCGGGGATCTTAACTATGGCTACACCTTC. It specifies CASSFGDLNYGYTF.

This clone was detected only a few times. The chain joins TRBV11-3 to TRBJ1-5, with D perhaps TRBD1 (6 bases). Germline lookup yields CDR1 SGHNT and CDR2 YENEEA. This CDR3 spans 15 amino acids. The ends were cut back, 5 bases at V and 0 bases at J, with 11 bases in the middle. The CDR3, as DNA: TGTGCCAGCAGCCCGGGACACCATAGCAATCAGCCCCAGCATTTT. This gives the protein CASSPGHHSNQPQHF.

The chain is built from TRBV7-3 and TRBJ2-7; TRBD1 matches 7 bases. Unmatched junction bases numbered 6, after V lost 5 bases and J lost 2 bases. Per germline, CDR1 SGHTA and CDR2 FQGTGA. CDR3 length: 14 amino acids. CDR3 in DNA: TGTGCCAGCAGCGTATCCGGGACAGCCTACGAGCAGTACTTC. It yields the protein CASSVSGTAYEQYF.

The chain has TRBV5-1 and TRBJ2-1; 8 bases agree with TRBD2. This CDR3 spans 14 amino acids. V dropped 1 base and J dropped 9; count of bases not matched to a gene: 6. From germline, CDR1 is SGHRS and CDR2 YFSETQ. CDR3 region: CASSLLNSGVEQFF. The CDR3 coding sequence is TGCGCCAGCAGCTTGTTAAATAGCGGGGTTGAGCAGTTCTTC. Full variable domain (missing parts from reference TRBV5-1 and TRBJ2-1): KAGVTQTPRYLIKTRGQQVTLSCSPISGHRSVSWYQQTPGQGLQFLFEYFSETQRNKGNFPGRFSGRQFSNSRSEMNVSTLELGDSALYLCASSLLNSGVEQFFGPGTRLTVL.

The chain has TRBV19 and TRBJ1-2; tentative D call: TRBD1 (6 bases). V was cut by 4 bases and J by 4 bases, with 16 bases left in between. The V gene's germline CDR1 is LNHDA and CDR2 SQIVND (reference sequence). The CDR3 is 15 amino acids. CDR3 amino acids: CASSKDRQVGYGYTF. DNA for the CDR3: TGTGCCAGTAGTAAGGACCGACAGGTCGGCTATGGCTACACCTTC. The whole variable domain, remainder taken from reference TRBV19 and TRBJ1-2, is DGGITQSPKYLFRKEGQNVTLSCEQNLNHDAMYWYRQDPGQGLRLIYYSQIVNDFQKGDIAEGYSVSREKKESFPLTVTSAQKNPTAFYLCASSKDRQVGYGYTFGSGTRLTVV.

The rearrangement joins TRBV27 to TRBJ2-3; 7 nucleotides match TRBD2. Germline V lookup: CDR1 MNHEY, CDR2 SMNVEV (reference sequence). V lost 3 bases, J lost 3 bases, and 3 bases stayed unmatched. The CDR3 sequence is 14 residues long. CDR3 nucleotides: TGTGCCAGCAGTTTTGGCGGGAGAACAGATACGCAGTATTTT. Protein: CASSFGGRTDTQYF.

This chain links TRBV11-3 with TRBJ2-5, with a possible D match to TRBD2 (5 bases). Per germline, CDR1 SGHNT and CDR2 YENEEA. The CDR3 is 13 residues long. V was trimmed by 4 bases and J by 5 bases, leaving 11 bases between them. CDR3 loop: CASSSRPGETQYF. DNA for the CDR3: TGTGCCAGCAGCTCGAGGCCGGGGGAGACCCAGTACTTC.

The chain is built from TRBV27 and TRBJ1-1; possibly TRBD1 for D (5 bases). The CDR3 loop spans 12 amino acids. Germline V gives CDR1 MNHEY, CDR2 SMNVEV (reference sequence). V was shortened by 8 bases and J by 5 bases, with 12 bases between the two germline ends. The CDR3, as DNA: TGTGCCAGCTCGGGACTCCGGACTGAAGCTTTCTTT. It yields the protein CASSGLRTEAFF.

This chain connects TRBV19 to TRBJ2-1; TRBD2 might be the D (6 bases). Germline V gene data show CDR1 as LNHDA and CDR2 as SQIVND (reference sequence). Trimming removed 3 bases at V and 0 bases at J, with 12 bases between. The CDR3 sequence is 16 residues long. CDR3 amino acids: CASSMALGGSYNEQFF. The CDR3, as DNA: TGTGCCAGTAGTATGGCACTGGGGGGCTCCTACAATGAGCAGTTCTTC.

The chain carries TRBV29-1 and TRBJ2-1; 7 bases map to TRBD2. The CDR3 runs to 14 residues. The germline V gene encodes CDR1 SQVTM and CDR2 ANQGSEA. The CDR3 sequence: CTSGRGGPGNEQFF. The CDR3 nucleotides are TGCACAAGTGGGAGGGGAGGGCCGGGCAATGAGCAGTTCTTC.

In this sample, this clone turned up a few times. The germline gene is not matched at one end of the junction; a read error may be the cause. The genes are TRBV28 and TRBJ1-3, with TRBD1 matching 9 bases. CDR1 is MDHEN and CDR2 is SYDVKM in the germline V gene. The CDR3 covers 13 residues. The CDR3 sequence is CAVGDRAGNTIYF. As DNA, the CDR3 is TGCGCAGTCGGGGACAGGGCTGGAAACACCATATATTTT.

This clone was seen a few times. The V gene is TRBV18, the J gene TRBJ2-7, with D possibly matching TRBD2 (6 bases). From germline, CDR1 is KGHSH and CDR2 LQKENI. The CDR3 extends over 20 amino acids. Trimming stripped 2 bases from V and 0 bases from J, with 26 bases between. Here the CDR3 reads CASSPSEFGGRGISSYEQYF. The CDR3, as DNA: TGTGCCAGCTCACCATCCGAATTCGGGGGACGGGGAATAAGCTCCTACGAGCAGTACTTC.

Comment on this clone: One end of the junction varies from germline; a read error may be responsible. V is TRBV7-7 and J is TRBJ2-1; weak D call: TRBD1 (5 bases). Per germline, CDR1 SSHAT and CDR2 FNYEAQ (reference sequence). The CDR3 extends over 18 amino acids. The CDR3 nucleotides read TGTGCTAGCAGCTTAGCCCCGTCAGGGTTCTTCTCCTACAATGAGCAGTTCTTC. Protein sequence: CASSLAPSGFFSYNEQFF.

The genes are TRBV11-3 and TRBJ2-7, with 11 bases fitting TRBD2. Germline V gene data show CDR1 as SGHNT and CDR2 as YENEEA. V gave up 0 bases and J gave up 4 bases; unmatched junction bases: 11. This CDR3 region has 18 residues. The CDR3 nucleotides are TGTGCCAGCAGCTTAGAGGGACTAGCGGTTCGCAGGGCATACGAGCAGTACTTC. Its protein product is CASSLEGLAVRRAYEQYF.

The genes are TRBV4-3 and TRBJ1-3, with TRBD1 matching 8 bases. CDR3 length equals 16 residues. V dropped 0 bases and J dropped 4; count of bases not matched to a gene: 5. Germline loops: CDR1 LGHNA, CDR2 YSLEER. CDR3 protein: CASSQERQGAGNTIYF. As DNA, the CDR3 is TGCGCCAGCAGCCAAGAAAGGCAGGGGGCAGGAAACACCATATATTTT.

The CDR3 is CASSLGGGRGNIQYF. In DNA form, the CDR3 reads TGTGCCAGCAGCTTAGGGGGCGGGAGGGGAAACATTCAGTACTTC. The gene calls are TRBV7-2 and TRBJ2-4, with 9 bases lining up with TRBD2. Trimming cost V 1 base and J 6 bases; bases outside gene matches: 4. The CDR3 spans 15 residues. Germline CDR1 and CDR2: SGHTA and FQGNSA.

The CDR3 spells CASSSATGHQPQHF. DNA for the CDR3: TGTGCCAGCAGTTCGGCGACAGGGCATCAGCCCCAGCATTTT. The chain employs TRBV28 and TRBJ1-5; 7 positions match TRBD1. This CDR3 contains 14 residues. V lost 4 bases and J lost 5; bases outside the gene matches: 5. The V gene's germline CDR1 is MDHEN and CDR2 SYDVKM.

This chain uses TRBV6-1 with TRBJ2-7, with 7 bases fitting TRBD1. The CDR3 loop spans 16 amino acids. J gave up 1 base and V 3 bases, and 9 bases lay outside the gene matches. Per germline, CDR1 MNHNS and CDR2 SASEGT. This chain's CDR3 is CASSDYYRDRSYEQYF. CDR3 DNA sequence: TGTGCCAGCAGTGACTACTATAGGGACAGATCCTACGAGCAGTACTTC.